Sequencing of this T cell receptor beta chain was carried out in a study of response to subunit inactivated influenza vaccine. Trimming pared 0 bases from V and 0 bases from J, leaving 8 bases between. CDR1 and CDR2 (germline): LNHNV, YYDKDF (reference sequence). The CDR3 loop spans 15 amino acids. The table lists this clonotype with a few counts. TCRdb redid the calling of the RT-PCR reads with MiXCR, one entry per CDR3 protein. Among about 620,000 distinct CDR3 sequences, about 10% were seen once, and the ten largest hold 10% to 13%. This clonotype originated in a man aged 50-59 years who received an inactivated influenza vaccine. This rearrangement joins TRBV15 to TRBJ1-1, with no clear D. Sequenced here: PBMCs from blood, sampled on the day of vaccination. CDR3 bases: TGTGCCACCAGCAGAGATGGGGTTATGAACACTGAAGCTTTCTTT. Translation gives CATSRDGVMNTEAFF. Drawing the rest from reference TRBV15 and TRBJ1-1, the complete variable domain is DAMVIQNPRYQVTQFGKPVTLSCSQTLNHNVMYWYQQKSSQAPKLLFHYYDKDFNNEADTPDNFQSRRPNTSFCFLDIRSPGLGDTAMYLCATSRDGVMNTEAFFGQGTRLTVV.